This T cell receptor beta chain is drawn from a study of blood T cell repertoires in COVID-19. Background on the study: T cells, B-cell-depleted T cells, or PBMCs supplied cDNA or gDNA.

As originally analysed: Amplification of reference gene primers provided the estimated nucleated cell counts. Sequenced by immunoSEQ multiplex PCR; TCRdb stores in-frame clones only, minus some. D and trimming come from the DNA, and the V and J calls and clone size come from that table. This table holds approximately 200,000 clones, roughly 86% found once. Each participant's cohort was designated according to participant-reported clinical history. Each recovered donor of Cohort 3 presented with two negative PCRs, clearance, or symptom resolution. This sequence was found in a woman in her twenties or thirties who had recovered from COVID-19. Sequenced input: PBMCs or T cells enriched from blood (not recorded which).

This CDR3 is CASSLQGVADTQYF. The CDR3 region has the DNA TGCGCCAGCAGCTTACAGGGAGTGGCAGATACGCAGTATTTT. The chain employs TRBV5-1 and TRBJ2-3; weak D call: TRBD1 (6 bases). The CDR3 spans 14 residues. Germline V lookup: CDR1 SGHRS, CDR2 YFSETQ. V was pared by 2 bases and J by 4 bases, with 11 bases between. The full variable domain, its missing parts supplied by reference TRBV5-1 and TRBJ2-3, is KAGVTQTPRYLIKTRGQQVTLSCSPISGHRSVSWYQQTPGQGLQFLFEYFSETQRNKGNFPGRFSGRQFSNSRSEMNVSTLELGDSALYLCASSLQGVADTQYFGPGTRLTVL.